This T cell receptor (beta chain) was captured in a study of identical twins. TCRdb reanalysed the 5' RACE reads using MiXCR and keeps one entry per CDR3 protein. The repertoire includes over 500,000 distinct CDR3 sequences, roughly 21% of them detected once, and about 0.99% sits in the top ten. Germline V CDR1 and CDR2: SGHRS, YFSETQ. The CDR3 sequence is 17 residues long. The ends were cut back, 1 base at V and 5 bases at J, with 20 bases in the middle. Study results and caveats: Analyses based on zero insertions could be partly confounded by invariant MAIT and iNKT cells. Within twin pairs, the out-of-frame alpha sequences they shared showed excess low generation probability.

As for this clonotype: As yet, its antigen is unknown.

The data were also submitted as part of a second study, on T cells expressing NK-cell markers. That work adds: Repertoires of TCR beta were obtained from T cells sorted as CD3+CD56+NKG2C+, CD3+CD56+NKG2C- and CD3+CD56-NKG2C+.

The V call is TRBV5-1, the J call TRBJ2-3; weak D call: TRBD1 (6 bases). Material: CD4+ T cells sorted from blood. The origin of this receptor is a woman between 18 and 30 years old in good health. In DNA, the CDR3 is TGCGCCAGCAGCTTGATCGGGCTAAACTCCAGGGGAGATACGCAGTATTTT. It translates to CASSLIGLNSRGDTQYF.